This T cell receptor (beta chain) was sequenced for a study of blood T cell repertoires in COVID-19. The wider study: Sample material is recorded as cDNA or gDNA derived from T cells, B-cell-depleted T cells, or PBMCs.

In the source study's methods: Estimated nucleated cell counts came from reference gene primer amplification. Libraries were prepared by immunoSEQ multiplex PCR; TCRdb keeps only in-frame clonotypes and omits some of them. V and J calls and clone size are those listed in that table; D and trimming were worked out from the DNA. The profile shows about 250,000 clones, roughly 88% of them singletons. It was during active infection that Seattle patients were enrolled and then longitudinally followed. V lost 5 bases and J lost 9; bases outside the gene matches: 9. Germline values: CDR1 SGHTA, CDR2 FQGNSA. CDR3 length: 15 residues.

The source is an elderly woman with COVID-19, enrolled during active disease. The chain couples TRBV7-2 to TRBJ2-3; 12 bases match TRBD2. Sequenced input: peripheral blood. CDR3 in amino acids: CASSPQGLAGTTQYF. The CDR3 bases are TGTGCCAGCAGCCCTCAAGGACTAGCGGGGACGACGCAGTATTTT.